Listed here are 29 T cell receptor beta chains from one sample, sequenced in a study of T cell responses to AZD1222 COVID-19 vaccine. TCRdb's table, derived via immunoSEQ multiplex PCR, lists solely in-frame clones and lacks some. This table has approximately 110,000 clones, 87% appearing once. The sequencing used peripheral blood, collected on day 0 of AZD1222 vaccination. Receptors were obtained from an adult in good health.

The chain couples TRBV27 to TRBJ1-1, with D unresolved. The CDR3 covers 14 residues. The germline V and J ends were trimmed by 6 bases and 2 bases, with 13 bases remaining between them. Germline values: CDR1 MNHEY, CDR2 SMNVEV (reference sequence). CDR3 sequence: CASRPPDINTEAFF. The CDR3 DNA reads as TGTGCCAGCAGACCCCCCGACATTAACACTGAAGCTTTCTTT.

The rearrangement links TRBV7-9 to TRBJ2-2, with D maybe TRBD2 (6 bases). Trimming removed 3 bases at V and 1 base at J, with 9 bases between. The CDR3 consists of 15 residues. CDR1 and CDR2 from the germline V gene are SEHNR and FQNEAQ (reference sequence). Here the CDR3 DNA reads TGTGCCAGCAGCTTGCGGGGAGAGAACACCGGGGAGCTGTTTTTT. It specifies CASSLRGENTGELFF.

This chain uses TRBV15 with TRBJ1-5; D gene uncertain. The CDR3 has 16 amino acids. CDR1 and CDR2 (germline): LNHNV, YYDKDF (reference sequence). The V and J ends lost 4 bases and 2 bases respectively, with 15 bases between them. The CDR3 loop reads CATSTQREAGNQPQHF. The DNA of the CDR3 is TGTGCCACCAGCACCCAACGGGAGGCTGGCAATCAGCCCCAGCATTTT.

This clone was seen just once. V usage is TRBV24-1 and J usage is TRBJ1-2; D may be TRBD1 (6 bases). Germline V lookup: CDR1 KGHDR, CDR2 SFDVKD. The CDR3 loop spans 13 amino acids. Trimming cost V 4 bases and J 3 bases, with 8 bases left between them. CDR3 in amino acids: CATSDRTDYGYTF. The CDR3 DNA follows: TGTGCCACCAGTGACCGGACAGACTATGGCTACACCTTC.

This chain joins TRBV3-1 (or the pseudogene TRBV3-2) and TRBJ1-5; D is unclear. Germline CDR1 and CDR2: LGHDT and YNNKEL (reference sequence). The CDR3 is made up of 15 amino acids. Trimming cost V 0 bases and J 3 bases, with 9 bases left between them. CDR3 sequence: CASSQDFAANQPQHF. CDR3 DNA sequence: TGTGCCAGCAGCCAAGATTTTGCAGCCAATCAGCCCCAGCATTTT.

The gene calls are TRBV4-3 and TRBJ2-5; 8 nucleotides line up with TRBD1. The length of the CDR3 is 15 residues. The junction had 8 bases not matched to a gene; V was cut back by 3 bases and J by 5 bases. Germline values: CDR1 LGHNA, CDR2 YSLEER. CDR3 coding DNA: TGCGCCAGCAGCCACTCGGACAGGGTCCGGGAGACCCAGTACTTC. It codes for CASSHSDRVRETQYF.

The DNA of the CDR3 is TGTGCCACCAGCCCAGCGGGAGGGTACAATGAGCAGTTCTTC. Amino acid sequence: CATSPAGGYNEQFF. V is TRBV15 and J is TRBJ2-1, with 10 bases lining up with TRBD2. CDR3 size: 14 residues. V lost 5 bases, J lost 4 bases, and 2 bases stayed unmatched. Germline V gives CDR1 LNHNV, CDR2 YYDKDF (reference sequence). The full variable domain, rest sourced from reference TRBV15 and TRBJ2-1, is DAMVIQNPRYQVTQFGKPVTLSCSQTLNHNVMYWYQQKSSQAPKLLFHYYDKDFNNEADTPDNFQSRRPNTSFCFLDIRSPGLGDTAMYLCATSPAGGYNEQFFGPGTRLTVL.

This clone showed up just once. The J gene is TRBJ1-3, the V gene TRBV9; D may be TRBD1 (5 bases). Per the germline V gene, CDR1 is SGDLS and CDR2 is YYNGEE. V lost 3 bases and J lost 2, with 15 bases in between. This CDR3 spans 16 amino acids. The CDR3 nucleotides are TGTGCCAGCAGCGGCCGATCGGGGGTTCCTGGAAACACCATATATTTT. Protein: CASSGRSGVPGNTIYF.

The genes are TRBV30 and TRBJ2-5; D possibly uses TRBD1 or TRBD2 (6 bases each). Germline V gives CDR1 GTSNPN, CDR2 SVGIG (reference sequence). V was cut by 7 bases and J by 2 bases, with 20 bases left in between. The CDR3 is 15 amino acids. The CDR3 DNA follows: TGTGCCTCAAAGGGGGGAGCGCGGGAACAAGAGACCCAGTACTTC. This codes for CASKGGAREQETQYF.

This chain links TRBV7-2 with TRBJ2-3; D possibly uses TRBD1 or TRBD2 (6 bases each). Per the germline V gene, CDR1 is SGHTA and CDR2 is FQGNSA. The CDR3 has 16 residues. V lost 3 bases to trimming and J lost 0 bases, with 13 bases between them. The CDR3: CASSFAGTQSTDTQYF. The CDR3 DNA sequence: TGTGCCAGCAGCTTCGCGGGGACACAGAGCACAGATACGCAGTATTTT.

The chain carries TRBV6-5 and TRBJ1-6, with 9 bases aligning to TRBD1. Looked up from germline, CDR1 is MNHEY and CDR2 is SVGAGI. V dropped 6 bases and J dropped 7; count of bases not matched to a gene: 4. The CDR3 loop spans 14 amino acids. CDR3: CASRPDRGNSPLHF. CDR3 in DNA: TGTGCCAGCAGACCAGACAGGGGGAATTCACCCCTCCACTTT.

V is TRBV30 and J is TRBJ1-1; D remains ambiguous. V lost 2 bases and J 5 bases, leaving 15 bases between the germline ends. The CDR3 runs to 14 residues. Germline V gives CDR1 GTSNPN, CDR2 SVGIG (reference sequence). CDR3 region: CAWSLTAPGTEAFF. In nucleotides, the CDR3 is TGTGCCTGGAGTTTGACCGCCCCGGGGACTGAAGCTTTCTTT.

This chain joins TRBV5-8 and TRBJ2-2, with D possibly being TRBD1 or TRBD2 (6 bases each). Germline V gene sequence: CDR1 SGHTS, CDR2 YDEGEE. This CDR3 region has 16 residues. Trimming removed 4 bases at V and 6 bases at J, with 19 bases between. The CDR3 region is CASSRTTGAVPGELFF. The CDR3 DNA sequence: TGTGCCAGCAGCCGTACAACGGGGGCCGTCCCCGGGGAGCTGTTTTTT. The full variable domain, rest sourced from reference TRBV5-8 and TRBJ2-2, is EAGVTQSPTHLIKTRGQQATLRCSPISGHTSVYWYQQALGLGLQFLLWYDEGEERNRGNFPPRFSGRQFPNYSSELNVNALELEDSALYLCASSRTTGAVPGELFFGEGSRLTVL.

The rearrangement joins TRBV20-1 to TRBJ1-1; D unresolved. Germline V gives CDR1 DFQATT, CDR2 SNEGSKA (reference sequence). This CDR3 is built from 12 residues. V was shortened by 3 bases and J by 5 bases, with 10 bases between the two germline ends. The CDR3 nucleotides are TGCAGTGCTAGTCTCGCGTGGACTGAAGCTTTCTTT. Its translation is CSASLAWTEAFF.

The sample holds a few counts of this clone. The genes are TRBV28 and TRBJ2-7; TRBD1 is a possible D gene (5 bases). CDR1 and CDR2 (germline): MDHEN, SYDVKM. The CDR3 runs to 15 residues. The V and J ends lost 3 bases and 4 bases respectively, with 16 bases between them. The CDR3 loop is CASSFPPTDTYEQYF. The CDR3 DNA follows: TGTGCCAGCAGTTTCCCTCCGACAGATACTTACGAGCAGTACTTC.

The CDR3 bases are TGCGCCAGCAGCCAATTAGGACGGCTCCCTTACGAGCAGTACTTC. Protein sequence: CASSQLGRLPYEQYF. The chain has TRBV4-1 and TRBJ2-7; D unclear. V dropped 2 bases and J dropped 4 bases, with 15 bases sitting between them. This CDR3 has 15 amino acids. Per germline, CDR1 MGHRA and CDR2 YSYEKL.

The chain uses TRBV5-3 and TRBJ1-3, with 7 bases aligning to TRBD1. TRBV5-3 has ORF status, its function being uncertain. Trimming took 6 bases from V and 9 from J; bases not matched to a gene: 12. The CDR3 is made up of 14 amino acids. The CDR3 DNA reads TGTGCCAGAACCATGGGGACAGATTTCGGCACCATATATTTT. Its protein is CARTMGTDFGTIYF.

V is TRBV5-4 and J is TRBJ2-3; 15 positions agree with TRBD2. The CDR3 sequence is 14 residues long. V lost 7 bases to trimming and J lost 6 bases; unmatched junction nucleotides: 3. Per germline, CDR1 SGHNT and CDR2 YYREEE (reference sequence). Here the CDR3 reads CASGTSGGLDTQYF. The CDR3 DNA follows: TGTGCCAGCGGGACTAGCGGGGGGTTGGATACGCAGTATTTT.

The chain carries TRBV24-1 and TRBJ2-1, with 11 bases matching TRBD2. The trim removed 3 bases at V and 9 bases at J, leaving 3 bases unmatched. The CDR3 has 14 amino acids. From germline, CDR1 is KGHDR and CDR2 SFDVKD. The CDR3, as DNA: TGTGCCACCAGTGATCTCGGGACTAGCGGTGAGCAGTTCTTC. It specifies CATSDLGTSGEQFF.

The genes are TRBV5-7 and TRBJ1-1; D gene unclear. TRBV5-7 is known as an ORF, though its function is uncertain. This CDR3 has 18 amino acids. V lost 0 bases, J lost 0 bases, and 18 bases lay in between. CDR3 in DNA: TGTGCCAGCAGCTTGGAGAGGACCCCGAAGATCATGAACACTGAAGCTTTCTTT. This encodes CASSLERTPKIMNTEAFF.

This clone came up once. The CDR3 nucleotides are TGTGCCAGTAGTATAGTAGCAGGGTACCGGGAGACCCAGTACTTC. Protein product: CASSIVAGYRETQYF. The rearrangement uses TRBV19 and TRBJ2-5; weak D call: TRBD1 (5 bases). CDR1 LNHDA and CDR2 SQIVND come from the germline V gene (reference sequence). Trimming pared 1 base from V and 5 bases from J, leaving 14 bases between. This CDR3 is 15 amino acids long.

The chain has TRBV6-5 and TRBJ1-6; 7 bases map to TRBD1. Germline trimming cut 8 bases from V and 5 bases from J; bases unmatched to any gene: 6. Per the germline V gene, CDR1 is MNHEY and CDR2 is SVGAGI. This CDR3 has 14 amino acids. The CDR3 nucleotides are TGTGCCAGCGGGGGCCAGGGGGATAATTCACCCCTCCACTTT. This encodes CASGGQGDNSPLHF.

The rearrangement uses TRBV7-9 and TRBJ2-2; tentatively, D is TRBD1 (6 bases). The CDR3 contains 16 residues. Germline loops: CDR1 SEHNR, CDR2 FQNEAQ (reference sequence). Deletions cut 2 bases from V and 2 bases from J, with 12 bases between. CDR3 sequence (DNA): TGTGCCAGCAGCTTAAGGGGCAGGGGAAACACCGGGGAGCTGTTTTTT. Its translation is CASSLRGRGNTGELFF.

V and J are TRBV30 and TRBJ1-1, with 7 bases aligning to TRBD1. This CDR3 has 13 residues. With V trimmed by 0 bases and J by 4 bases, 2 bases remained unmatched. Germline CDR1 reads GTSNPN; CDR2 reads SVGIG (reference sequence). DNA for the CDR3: TGTGCCTGGAGTGTTGCAGGGGGCACTGAAGCTTTCTTT. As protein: CAWSVAGGTEAFF. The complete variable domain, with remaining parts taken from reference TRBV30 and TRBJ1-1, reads SQTIHQWPATLVQPVGSPLSLECTVEGTSNPNLYWYRQAAGRGLQLLFYSVGIGQISSEVPQNLSASRPQDRQFILSSKKLLLSDSGFYLCAWSVAGGTEAFFGQGTRLTVV.

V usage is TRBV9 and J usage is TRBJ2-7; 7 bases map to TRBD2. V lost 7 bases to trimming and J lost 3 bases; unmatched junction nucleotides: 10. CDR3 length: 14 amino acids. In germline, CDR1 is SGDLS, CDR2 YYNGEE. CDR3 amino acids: CASGPQGGGYEQYF. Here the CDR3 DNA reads TGTGCCAGCGGCCCGCAGGGCGGGGGCTACGAGCAGTACTTC.

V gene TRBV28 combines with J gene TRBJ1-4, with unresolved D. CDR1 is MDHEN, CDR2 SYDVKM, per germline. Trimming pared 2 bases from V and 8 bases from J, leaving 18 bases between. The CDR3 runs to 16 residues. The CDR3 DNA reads TGTGCCAGCAGTTTAAATTCGCCGGACCAACGAGAAAAACTGTTTTTT. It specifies CASSLNSPDQREKLFF.

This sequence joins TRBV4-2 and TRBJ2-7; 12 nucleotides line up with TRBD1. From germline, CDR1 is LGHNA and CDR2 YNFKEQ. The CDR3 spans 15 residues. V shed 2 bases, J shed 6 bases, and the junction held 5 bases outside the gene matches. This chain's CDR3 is CASSQPGQGASEQYF. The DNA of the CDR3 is TGTGCCAGCAGCCAACCGGGACAGGGGGCGTCCGAGCAGTACTTC.

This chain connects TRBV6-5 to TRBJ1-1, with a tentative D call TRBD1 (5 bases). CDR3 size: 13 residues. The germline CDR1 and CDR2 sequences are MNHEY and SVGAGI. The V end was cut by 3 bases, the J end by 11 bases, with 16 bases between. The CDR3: CASSYTGTLNAFF. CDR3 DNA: TGTGCCAGCAGTTATACCGGGACGCTGAATGCTTTCTTT.

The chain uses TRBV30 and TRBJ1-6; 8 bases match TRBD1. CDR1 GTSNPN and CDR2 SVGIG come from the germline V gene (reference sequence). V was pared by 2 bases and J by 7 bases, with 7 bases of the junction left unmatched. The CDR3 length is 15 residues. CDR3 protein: CAWSLPGQDNSPLHF. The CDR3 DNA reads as TGTGCCTGGAGTCTGCCGGGACAGGACAATTCACCCCTCCACTTT.